This T cell receptor (beta chain) was obtained from a study of post-analysis software for immune sequencing data. The CDR3 covers 14 residues. Trimming stripped 3 bases from V and 2 bases from J, with 11 bases between. Per the germline V gene, CDR1 is SNHLY and CDR2 is FYNNEI. Broader study findings: Patients carried roughly five TRBV segments more frequently than controls did, and TRBV5-6, TRBV5-1 and TRBV20-1 were among them.

This clonotype was counted between two and nine times. Its cognate antigen is unknown. TCR beta libraries were prepared from cDNA with unique molecular identifiers. MiXCR, applied by TCRdb to the PCR reads, yields one record per CDR3 protein. Of about 570,000 distinct CDR3 sequences listed, under 40% were seen once; the top ten hold 4.5% to 7.5%. V gene TRBV2 combines with J gene TRBJ2-7; D may match TRBD1 or TRBD2 (5 bases each). Material: blood. This receptor was taken from a girl aged 2-17 years with multiple sclerosis. CDR3 sequence (DNA): TGTGCCAGCAGTGATGGGGACCCCCCCTACGAGCAGTACTTC. It is translated as CASSDGDPPYEQYF.